The present entry profiles one T cell receptor beta chain with its context. Antigen specificity is unknown. V lost 7 bases to trimming and J lost 5 bases, with 15 bases between them. There are 14 residues in the CDR3. Germline CDR1 is LNHDA and CDR2 is SQIVND (reference sequence). This sample is part of a study of lymphopenia after photon versus proton radiotherapy. This table comes from immunoSEQ multiplex PCR, and its TCRdb copy is limited to in-frame clones, with some not included. The data contain roughly 150,000 clones, more than 85% of them singletons. Points from the study as a whole: Oligoclonal CD8+ Temra expansion after nadir drove photon patients' diversity drop. Better survival with proton therapy was suggested as possible, not demonstrated. Relative stability marked proton patients; photon patients lost diversity and naive cells. Larger post-nadir TCR diversity loss correlated inversely with survival in deceased patients.

The sequences come from peripheral blood, collected from a patient treated with photon-based radiotherapy. The sequence was collected from a man aged 50 or older with gastric cancer. V and J are TRBV19 and TRBJ2-1; D is perhaps TRBD1 (6 bases). For the CDR3, the DNA is TGTGCCAGTACCGCCGGGACACGGAACAATGAGCAGTTCTTC. Encoded protein: CASTAGTRNNEQFF.